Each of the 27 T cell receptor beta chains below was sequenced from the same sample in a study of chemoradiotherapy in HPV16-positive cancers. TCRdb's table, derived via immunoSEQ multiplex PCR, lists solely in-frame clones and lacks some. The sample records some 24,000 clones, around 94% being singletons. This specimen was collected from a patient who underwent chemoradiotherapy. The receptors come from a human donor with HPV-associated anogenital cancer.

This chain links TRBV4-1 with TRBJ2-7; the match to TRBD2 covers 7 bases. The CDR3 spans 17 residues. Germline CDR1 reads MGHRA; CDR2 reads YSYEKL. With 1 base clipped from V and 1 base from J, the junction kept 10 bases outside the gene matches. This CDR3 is CASSQAPSGGGSYEQYF. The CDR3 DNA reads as TGCGCCAGCAGCCAAGCCCCGTCGGGCGGGGGATCCTACGAGCAGTACTTC.

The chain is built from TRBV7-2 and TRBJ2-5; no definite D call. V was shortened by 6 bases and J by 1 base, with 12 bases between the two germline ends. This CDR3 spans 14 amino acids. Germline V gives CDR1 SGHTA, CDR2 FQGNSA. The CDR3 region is CASREQPTQETQYF. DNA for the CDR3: TGTGCCAGCAGGGAACAGCCGACCCAAGAGACCCAGTACTTC.

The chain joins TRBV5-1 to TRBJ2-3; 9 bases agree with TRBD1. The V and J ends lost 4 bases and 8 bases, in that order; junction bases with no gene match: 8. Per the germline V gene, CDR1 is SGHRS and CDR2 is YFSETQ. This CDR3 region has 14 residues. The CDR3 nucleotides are TGCGCCAGCAGCAGGGACAGGGCTCTTGGTACGCAGTATTTT. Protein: CASSRDRALGTQYF. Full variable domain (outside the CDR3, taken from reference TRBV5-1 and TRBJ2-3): KAGVTQTPRYLIKTRGQQVTLSCSPISGHRSVSWYQQTPGQGLQFLFEYFSETQRNKGNFPGRFSGRQFSNSRSEMNVSTLELGDSALYLCASSRDRALGTQYFGPGTRLTVL.

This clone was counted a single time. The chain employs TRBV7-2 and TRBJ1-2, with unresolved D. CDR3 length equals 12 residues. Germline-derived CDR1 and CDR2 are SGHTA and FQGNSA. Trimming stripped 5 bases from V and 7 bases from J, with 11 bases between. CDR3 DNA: TGTGCCAGCAGCCTCGGGGTAGGTGGCTACACCTTC. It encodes CASSLGVGGYTF.

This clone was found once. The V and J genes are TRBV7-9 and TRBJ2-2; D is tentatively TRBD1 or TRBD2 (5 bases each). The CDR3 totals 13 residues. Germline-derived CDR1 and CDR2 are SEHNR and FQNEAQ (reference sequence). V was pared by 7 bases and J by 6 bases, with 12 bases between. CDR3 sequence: CASIETGPGELFF. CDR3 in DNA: TGTGCCAGCATCGAGACGGGGCCCGGGGAGCTGTTTTTT.

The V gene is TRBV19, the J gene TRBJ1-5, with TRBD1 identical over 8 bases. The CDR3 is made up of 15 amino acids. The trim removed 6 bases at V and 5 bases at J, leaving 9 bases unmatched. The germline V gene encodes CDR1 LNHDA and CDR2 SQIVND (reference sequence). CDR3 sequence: CASRDRGGWHQPQHF. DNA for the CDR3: TGTGCCAGTAGAGACAGGGGAGGATGGCATCAGCCCCAGCATTTT.

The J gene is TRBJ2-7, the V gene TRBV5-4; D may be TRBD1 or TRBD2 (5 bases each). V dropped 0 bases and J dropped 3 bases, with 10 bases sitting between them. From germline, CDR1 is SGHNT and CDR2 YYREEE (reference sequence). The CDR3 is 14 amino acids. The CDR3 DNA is TGTGCCAGCAGCTTGGCTGGGGCGGGCTACGAGCAGTACTTC. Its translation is CASSLAGAGYEQYF.

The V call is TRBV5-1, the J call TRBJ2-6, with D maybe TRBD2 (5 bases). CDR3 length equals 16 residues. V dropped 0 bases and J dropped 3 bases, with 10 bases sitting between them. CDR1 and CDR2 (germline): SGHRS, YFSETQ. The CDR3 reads CASSLGGSGGANVLTF. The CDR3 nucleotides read TGCGCCAGCAGCTTGGGAGGGAGTGGTGGGGCCAACGTCCTGACTTTC. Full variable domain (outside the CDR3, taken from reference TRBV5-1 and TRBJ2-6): KAGVTQTPRYLIKTRGQQVTLSCSPISGHRSVSWYQQTPGQGLQFLFEYFSETQRNKGNFPGRFSGRQFSNSRSEMNVSTLELGDSALYLCASSLGGSGGANVLTFGAGSRLTVL.

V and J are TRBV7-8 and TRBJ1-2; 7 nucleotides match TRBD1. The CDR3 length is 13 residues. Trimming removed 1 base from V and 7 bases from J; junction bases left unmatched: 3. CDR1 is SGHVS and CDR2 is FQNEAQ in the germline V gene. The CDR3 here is CASSLGSGGGYTF. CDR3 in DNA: TGTGCCAGCAGCTTAGGTTCAGGGGGTGGCTACACCTTC. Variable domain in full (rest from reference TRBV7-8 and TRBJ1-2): GAGVSQSPRYKVAKRGQDVALRCDPISGHVSLFWYQQALGQGPEFLTYFQNEAQLDKSGLPSDRFFAERPEGSVSTLKIQRTQQEDSAVYLCASSLGSGGGYTFGSGTRLTVV.

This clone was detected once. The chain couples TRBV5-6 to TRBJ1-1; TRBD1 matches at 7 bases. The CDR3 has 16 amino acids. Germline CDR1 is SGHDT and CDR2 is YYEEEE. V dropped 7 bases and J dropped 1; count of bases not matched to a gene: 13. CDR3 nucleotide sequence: TGTGCCAGCCGGCGAGGGGGCCCCTTTGAGAACACTGAAGCTTTCTTT. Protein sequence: CASRRGGPFENTEAFF. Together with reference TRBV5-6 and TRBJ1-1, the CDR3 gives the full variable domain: DAGVTQSPTHLIKTRGQQVTLRCSPKSGHDTVSWYQQALGQGPQFIFQYYEEEERQRGNFPDRFSGHQFPNYSSELNVNALLLGDSALYLCASRRGGPFENTEAFFGQGTRLTVV.

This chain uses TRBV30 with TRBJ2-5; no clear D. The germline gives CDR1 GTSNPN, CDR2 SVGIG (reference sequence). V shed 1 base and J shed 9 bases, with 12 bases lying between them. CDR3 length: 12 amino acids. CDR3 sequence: CAWSGSGLAQYF. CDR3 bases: TGTGCCTGGAGTGGTTCAGGCCTGGCCCAGTACTTC.

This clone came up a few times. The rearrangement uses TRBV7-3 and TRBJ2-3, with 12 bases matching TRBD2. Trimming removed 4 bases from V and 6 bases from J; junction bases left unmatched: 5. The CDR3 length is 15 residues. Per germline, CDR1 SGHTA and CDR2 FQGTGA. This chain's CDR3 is CASSSLAGGWDTQYF. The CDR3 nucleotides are TGTGCCAGCAGCTCCCTAGCGGGGGGGTGGGATACGCAGTATTTT.

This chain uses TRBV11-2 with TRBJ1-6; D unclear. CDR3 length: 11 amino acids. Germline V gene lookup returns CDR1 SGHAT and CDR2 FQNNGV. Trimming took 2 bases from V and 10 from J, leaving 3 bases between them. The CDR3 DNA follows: TGTGCCAGCAGCTTAACATCACCCCTCCACTTT. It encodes CASSLTSPLHF.

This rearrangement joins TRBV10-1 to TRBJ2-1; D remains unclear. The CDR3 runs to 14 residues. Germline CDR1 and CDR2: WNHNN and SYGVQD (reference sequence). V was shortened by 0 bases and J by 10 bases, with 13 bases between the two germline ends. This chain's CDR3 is CASSESGLRSEQFF. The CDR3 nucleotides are TGCGCCAGCAGTGAGTCTGGCTTACGAAGCGAGCAGTTCTTC.

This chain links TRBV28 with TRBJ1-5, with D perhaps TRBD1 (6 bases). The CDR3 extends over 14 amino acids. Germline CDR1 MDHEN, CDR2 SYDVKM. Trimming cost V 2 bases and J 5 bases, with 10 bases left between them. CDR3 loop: CASSLRGRDQPQHF. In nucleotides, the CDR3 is TGTGCCAGCAGTTTACGGGGGCGGGATCAGCCCCAGCATTTT.

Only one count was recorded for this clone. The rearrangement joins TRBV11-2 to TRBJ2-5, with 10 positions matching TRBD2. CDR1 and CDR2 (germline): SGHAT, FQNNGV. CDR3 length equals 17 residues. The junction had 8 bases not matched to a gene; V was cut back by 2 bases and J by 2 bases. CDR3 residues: CASSLSLSAGGQETQYF. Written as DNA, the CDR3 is TGTGCCAGCAGCTTATCCCTTTCAGCGGGAGGGCAAGAGACCCAGTACTTC.

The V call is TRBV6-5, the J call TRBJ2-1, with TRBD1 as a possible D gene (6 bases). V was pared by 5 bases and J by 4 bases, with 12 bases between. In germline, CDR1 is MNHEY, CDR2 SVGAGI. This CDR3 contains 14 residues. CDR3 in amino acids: CASSGRGTYNEQFF. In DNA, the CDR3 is TGTGCCAGCAGTGGCAGGGGTACTTACAATGAGCAGTTCTTC.

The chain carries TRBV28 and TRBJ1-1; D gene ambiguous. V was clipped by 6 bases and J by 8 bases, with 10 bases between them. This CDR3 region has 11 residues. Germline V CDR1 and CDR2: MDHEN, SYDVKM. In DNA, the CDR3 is TGTGCCAGCAGCCGGGTCAGGGAAGCTTTCTTT. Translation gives CASSRVREAFF.

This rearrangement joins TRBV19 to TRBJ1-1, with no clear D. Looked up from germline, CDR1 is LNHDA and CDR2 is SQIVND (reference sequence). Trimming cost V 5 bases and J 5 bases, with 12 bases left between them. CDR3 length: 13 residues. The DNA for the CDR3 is TGTGCCAGTAGTCGAGCAGCGGGAACTGAAGCTTTCTTT. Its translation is CASSRAAGTEAFF.

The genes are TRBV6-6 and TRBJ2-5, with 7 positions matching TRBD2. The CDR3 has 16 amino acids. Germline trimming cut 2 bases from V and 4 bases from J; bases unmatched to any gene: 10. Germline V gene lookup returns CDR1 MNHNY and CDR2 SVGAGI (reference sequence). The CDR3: CASSYPQRGGRETQYF. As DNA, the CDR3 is TGTGCCAGCAGTTACCCTCAGCGGGGAGGGAGAGAGACCCAGTACTTC.

The CDR3 reads CASSQGVYEQYF. In DNA, the CDR3 is TGTGCCAGCAGCCAGGGAGTCTACGAGCAGTACTTC. This rearrangement joins TRBV5-5 to TRBJ2-7; D may match TRBD1 or TRBD2 (5 bases each). The germline V and J ends were trimmed by 4 bases and 3 bases, with 8 bases remaining between them. Germline V CDR1 and CDR2: SGHKS, YYEKEE (reference sequence). The CDR3 consists of 12 residues.

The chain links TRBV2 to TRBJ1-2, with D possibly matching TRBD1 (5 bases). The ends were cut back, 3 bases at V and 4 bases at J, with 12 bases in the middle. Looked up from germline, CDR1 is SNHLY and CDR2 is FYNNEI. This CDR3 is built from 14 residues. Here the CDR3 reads CASSDPKGSYGYTF. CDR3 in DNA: TGTGCCAGCAGTGACCCCAAGGGGAGCTATGGCTACACCTTC.

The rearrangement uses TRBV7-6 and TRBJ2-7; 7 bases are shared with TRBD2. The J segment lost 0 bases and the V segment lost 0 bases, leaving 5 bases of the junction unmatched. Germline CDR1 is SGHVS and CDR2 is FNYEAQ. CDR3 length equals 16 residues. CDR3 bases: TGTGCCAGCAGCTTAGCGGCTAGCGGAAACTCCTACGAGCAGTACTTC. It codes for CASSLAASGNSYEQYF.

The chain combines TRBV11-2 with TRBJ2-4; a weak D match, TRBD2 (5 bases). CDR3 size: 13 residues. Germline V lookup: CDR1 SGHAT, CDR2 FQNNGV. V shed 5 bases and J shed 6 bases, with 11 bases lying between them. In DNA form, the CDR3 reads TGTGCCAGCAGCGTGCCGGGGATAAACATTCAGTACTTC. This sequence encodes CASSVPGINIQYF.

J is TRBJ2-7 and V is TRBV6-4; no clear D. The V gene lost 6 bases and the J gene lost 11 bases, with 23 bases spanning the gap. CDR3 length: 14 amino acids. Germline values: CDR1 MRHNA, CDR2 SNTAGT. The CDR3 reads CASSQSGWSRTKYF. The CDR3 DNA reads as TGTGCCAGCAGCCAAAGTGGGTGGTCTAGAACTAAGTACTTC.

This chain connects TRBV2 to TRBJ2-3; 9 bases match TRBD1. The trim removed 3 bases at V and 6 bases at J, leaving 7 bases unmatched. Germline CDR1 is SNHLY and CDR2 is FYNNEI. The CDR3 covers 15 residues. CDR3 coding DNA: TGTGCCAGCAGTGACTTACAGGGGGCAAGGGATACGCAGTATTTT. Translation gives CASSDLQGARDTQYF.

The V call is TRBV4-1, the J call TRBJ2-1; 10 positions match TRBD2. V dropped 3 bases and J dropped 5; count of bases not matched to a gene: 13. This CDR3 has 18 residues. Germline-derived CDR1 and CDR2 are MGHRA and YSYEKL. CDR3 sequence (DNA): TGCGCCAGCAGCCACAGGGGCGAGGGAACTAGCGGGAACAATGAGCAGTTCTTC. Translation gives CASSHRGEGTSGNNEQFF.